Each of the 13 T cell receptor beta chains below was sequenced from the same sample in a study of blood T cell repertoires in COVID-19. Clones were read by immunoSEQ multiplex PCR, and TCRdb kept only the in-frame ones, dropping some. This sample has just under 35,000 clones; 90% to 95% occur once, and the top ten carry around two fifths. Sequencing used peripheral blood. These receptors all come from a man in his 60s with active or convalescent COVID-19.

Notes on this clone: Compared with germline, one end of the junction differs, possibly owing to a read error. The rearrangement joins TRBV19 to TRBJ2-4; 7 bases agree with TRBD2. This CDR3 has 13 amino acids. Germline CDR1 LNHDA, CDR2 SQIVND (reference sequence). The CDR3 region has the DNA TGTGCTAGTACCCCCCGGGAGGAAAACATTCAGTACTTC. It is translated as CASTPREENIQYF.

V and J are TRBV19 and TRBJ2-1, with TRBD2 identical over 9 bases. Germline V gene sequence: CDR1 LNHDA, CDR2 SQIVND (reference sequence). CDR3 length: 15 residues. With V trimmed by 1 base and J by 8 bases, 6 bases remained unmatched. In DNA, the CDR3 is TGTGCCAGTAGTATAGGTAGCGGGAGAGTCGATGAGCAGTTCTTC. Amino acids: CASSIGSGRVDEQFF.

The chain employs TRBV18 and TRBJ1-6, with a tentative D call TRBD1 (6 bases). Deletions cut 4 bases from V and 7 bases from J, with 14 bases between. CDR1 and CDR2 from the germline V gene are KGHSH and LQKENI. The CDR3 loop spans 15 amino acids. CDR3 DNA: TGTGCCAGCTCACAAAATGACAGGAAGAATTCACCCCTCCACTTT. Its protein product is CASSQNDRKNSPLHF.

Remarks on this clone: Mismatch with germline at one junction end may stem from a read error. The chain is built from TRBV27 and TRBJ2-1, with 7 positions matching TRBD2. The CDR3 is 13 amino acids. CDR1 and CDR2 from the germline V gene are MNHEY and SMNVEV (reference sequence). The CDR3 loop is CASSTSSSGSKIF. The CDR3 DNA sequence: TGTGCCAGCAGCACCTCATCTAGCGGATCAAAGATCTTC.

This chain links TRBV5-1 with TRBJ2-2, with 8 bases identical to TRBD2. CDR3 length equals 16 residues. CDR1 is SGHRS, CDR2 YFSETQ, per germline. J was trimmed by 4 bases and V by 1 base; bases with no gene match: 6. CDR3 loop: CASSLRAGVTTGELFF. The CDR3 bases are TGCGCCAGCAGCTTGCGAGCGGGAGTGACCACCGGGGAGCTGTTTTTT.

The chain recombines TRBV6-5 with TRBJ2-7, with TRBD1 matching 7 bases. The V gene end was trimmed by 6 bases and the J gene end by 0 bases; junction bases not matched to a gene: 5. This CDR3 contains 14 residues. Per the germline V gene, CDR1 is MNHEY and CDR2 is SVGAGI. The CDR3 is CASSQTGNSYEQYF. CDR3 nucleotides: TGTGCCAGCAGCCAGACAGGGAACTCCTACGAGCAGTACTTC.

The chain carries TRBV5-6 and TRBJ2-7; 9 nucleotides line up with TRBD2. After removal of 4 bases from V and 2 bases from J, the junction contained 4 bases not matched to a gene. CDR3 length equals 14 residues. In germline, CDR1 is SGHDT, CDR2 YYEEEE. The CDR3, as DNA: TGTGCCAGCAGCCCTGGACTAGCGACCTACGAGCAGTACTTC. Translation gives CASSPGLATYEQYF.

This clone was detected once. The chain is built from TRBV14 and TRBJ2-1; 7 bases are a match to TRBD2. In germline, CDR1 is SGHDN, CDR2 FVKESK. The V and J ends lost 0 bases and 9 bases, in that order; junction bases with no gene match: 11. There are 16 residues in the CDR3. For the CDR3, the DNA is TGTGCCAGCAGCCAAGACTTGGGAGGGGCCCGTTCTGAGCAGTTCTTC. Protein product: CASSQDLGGARSEQFF.

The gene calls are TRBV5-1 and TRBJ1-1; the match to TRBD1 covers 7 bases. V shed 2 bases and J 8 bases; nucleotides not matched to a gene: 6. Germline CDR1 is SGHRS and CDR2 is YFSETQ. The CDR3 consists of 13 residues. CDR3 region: CASSFPGQMEAFF. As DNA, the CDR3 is TGCGCCAGCAGCTTCCCGGGACAGATGGAAGCTTTCTTT.

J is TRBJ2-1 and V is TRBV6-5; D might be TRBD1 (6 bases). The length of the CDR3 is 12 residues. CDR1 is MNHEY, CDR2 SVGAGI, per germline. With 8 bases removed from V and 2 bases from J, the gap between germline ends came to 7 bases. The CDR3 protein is CASQGPYNEQFF. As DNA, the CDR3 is TGTGCCAGCCAGGGGCCCTACAATGAGCAGTTCTTC.

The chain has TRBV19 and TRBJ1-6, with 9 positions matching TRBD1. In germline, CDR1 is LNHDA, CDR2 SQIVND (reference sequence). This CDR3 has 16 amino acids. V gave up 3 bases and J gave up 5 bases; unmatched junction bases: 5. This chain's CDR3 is CASSIRGQGNNSPLHF. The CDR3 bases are TGTGCCAGTAGTATTCGGGGACAGGGAAATAATTCACCCCTCCACTTT. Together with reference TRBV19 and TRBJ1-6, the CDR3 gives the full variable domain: DGGITQSPKYLFRKEGQNVTLSCEQNLNHDAMYWYRQDPGQGLRLIYYSQIVNDFQKGDIAEGYSVSREKKESFPLTVTSAQKNPTAFYLCASSIRGQGNNSPLHFGNGTRLTVT.

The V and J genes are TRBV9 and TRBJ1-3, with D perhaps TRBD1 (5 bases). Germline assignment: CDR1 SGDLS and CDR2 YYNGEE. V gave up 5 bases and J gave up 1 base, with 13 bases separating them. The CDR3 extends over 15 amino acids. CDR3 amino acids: CASRRGDRSGNTIYF. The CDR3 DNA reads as TGTGCCAGCAGGCGGGGGGACCGGTCTGGAAACACCATATATTTT.

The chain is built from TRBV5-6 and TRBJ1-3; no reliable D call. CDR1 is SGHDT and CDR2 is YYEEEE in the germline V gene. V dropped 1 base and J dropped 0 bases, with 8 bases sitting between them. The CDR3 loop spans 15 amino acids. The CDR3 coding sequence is TGTGCCAGCAGCTTGCGGTTCGCCTCTGGAAACACCATATATTTT. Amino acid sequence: CASSLRFASGNTIYF.